Listed here are 31 T cell receptor beta chains from one sample, sequenced in a study of response to subunit inactivated influenza vaccine. TCRdb recomputed calls from the RT-PCR reads with MiXCR, one row per CDR3 protein. In the table there are 430,000 or so distinct CDR3 sequences, roughly 9.7% of which are singletons. The sample was PBMCs from blood, taken roughly 46 days after vaccination. The receptor source for this set is a man between 45 and 60 years old who received an inactivated influenza vaccine.

This clonotype occurred many times. The gene calls are TRBV12-3 or TRBV12-4 and TRBJ2-1; D is uncertain. Trimming pared 0 bases from V and 6 bases from J, leaving 9 bases between. CDR3 size: 14 residues. The CDR3 DNA sequence: TGTGCCAGCAGTTTAGCGGTCGAGAGCAATGAGCAGTTCTTC. Amino acid sequence: CASSLAVESNEQFF.

This clonotype has only a few counts. The chain couples TRBV20-1 to TRBJ1-2; D is possibly TRBD1 (6 bases). CDR1 is DFQATT, CDR2 SNEGSKA, per germline (reference sequence). The CDR3 length is 11 residues. V lost 0 bases and J lost 9, with 8 bases in between. Written as DNA, the CDR3 is TGCAGTGCTAGAGAGCAGGGGAGCTACACCTTC. Translated, it gives CSAREQGSYTF.

In this sample, this clonotype turned up many times. The chain recombines TRBV10-3 with TRBJ2-2; D remains ambiguous. CDR1 and CDR2 (germline): ENHRY, SYGVKD. V dropped 2 bases and J dropped 0 bases, with 10 bases sitting between them. The CDR3 loop spans 16 amino acids. The CDR3 region has the DNA TGTGCCATCAGTGAGGGTCTTCTCGCGAACACCGGGGAGCTGTTTTTT. Amino acid sequence: CAISEGLLANTGELFF.

This clonotype showed up just a few times. V usage is TRBV11-2 and J usage is TRBJ2-1; 8 bases map to TRBD2. Germline V lookup: CDR1 SGHAT, CDR2 FQNNGV. The CDR3 consists of 15 residues. Trimming at V came to 0 bases and at J to 7 bases, leaving 5 bases not matched to a gene. The CDR3 DNA reads as TGTGCCAGCAGCTTAGACGGGAGGGCCAGGAATGAGCAGTTCTTC. Translation gives CASSLDGRARNEQFF.

The chain is built from TRBV27 and TRBJ2-7, with D possibly called TRBD1 or TRBD2 (5 bases each). Per the germline V gene, CDR1 is MNHEY and CDR2 is SMNVEV (reference sequence). The length of the CDR3 is 15 residues. V was shortened by 5 bases and J by 4 bases, with 18 bases between the two germline ends. The CDR3 is CASSRGPRTRYEQYF. The CDR3 DNA reads TGTGCCAGCAGTCGGGGCCCTAGAACTCGATACGAGCAGTACTTC.

V usage is TRBV11-2 and J usage is TRBJ2-7; possible D gene TRBD2, 6 bases. Between the trimmed V and J ends, which lost 3 bases and 1 base, there was a span of 10 bases. Germline V gene data show CDR1 as SGHAT and CDR2 as FQNNGV. This CDR3 is 14 amino acids long. CDR3 DNA sequence: TGTGCCAGCAGCTTCCGAGGGACTTCCTACGAGCAGTACTTC. It codes for CASSFRGTSYEQYF. The variable domain in full, completed from reference TRBV11-2 and TRBJ2-7, reads EAGVAQSPRYKIIEKRQSVAFWCNPISGHATLYWYQQILGQGPKLLIQFQNNGVVDDSQLPKDRFSAERLKGVDSTLKIQPAKLEDSAVYLCASSFRGTSYEQYFGPGTRLTVT.

This clonotype came up many times. V and J are TRBV5-6 and TRBJ1-1, with no clear D. This CDR3 is 13 amino acids long. Trimming removed 0 bases at V and 6 bases at J, with 9 bases between. Germline V lookup: CDR1 SGHDT, CDR2 YYEEEE. The CDR3 protein is CASSLGPKPEAFF. DNA for the CDR3: TGTGCCAGCAGCTTGGGACCCAAACCTGAAGCTTTCTTT.

The V gene is TRBV10-3, the J gene TRBJ2-7, with a tentative D call TRBD1 (6 bases). The CDR3 length is 14 residues. Trimming cost V 10 bases and J 2 bases, with 18 bases left between them. Germline-derived CDR1 and CDR2 are ENHRY and SYGVKD. This CDR3 is CATSPDRQTYEQYF. CDR3 nucleotides: TGTGCCACCTCCCCGGACAGACAAACCTACGAGCAGTACTTC.

This clonotype was found a few times. The chain recombines TRBV6-1 with TRBJ2-1; D might be TRBD1 or TRBD2, each matching 5 bases. This CDR3 spans 16 amino acids. Germline CDR1 and CDR2: MNHNS and SASEGT. V lost 5 bases and J lost 8, with 22 bases in between. The DNA of the CDR3 is TGTGCCAGCAGTAGGGGACCGGGACCGAGGGGCCATGAGCAGTTCTTC. As protein: CASSRGPGPRGHEQFF.

This clonotype has just a few counts. J is TRBJ2-3 and V is TRBV4-3, with 8 bases lining up with TRBD1. Germline CDR1 and CDR2: LGHNA and YSLEER. The CDR3 is 16 residues long. Trimming removed 0 bases from V and 5 bases from J; junction bases left unmatched: 7. The chain's CDR3 is CASSQDTGQGGDTQYF. The CDR3 DNA sequence: TGCGCCAGCAGCCAAGACACCGGACAGGGCGGAGATACGCAGTATTTT.

The chain has TRBV11-1 and TRBJ2-1, with D perhaps assigned TRBD1 or TRBD2 (5 bases each). The CDR3 sequence is 18 residues long. The ends were cut back, 5 bases at V and 1 base at J, with 21 bases in the middle. Germline V gene sequence: CDR1 SGHAT, CDR2 FQDESV (reference sequence). The CDR3 here is CASSQTRWGTASYNEQFF. CDR3 nucleotide sequence: TGTGCCAGCAGCCAGACCCGGTGGGGGACGGCTTCCTACAATGAGCAGTTCTTC.

This clonotype was seen many times. V is TRBV5-1 and J is TRBJ2-7; possibly TRBD2 for D (5 bases). The CDR3 is 14 residues long. V was cut by 0 bases and J by 0 bases, with 7 bases left in between. Germline lookup yields CDR1 SGHRS and CDR2 YFSETQ. The CDR3 here is CASSLAGVSYEQYF. The DNA for the CDR3 is TGCGCCAGCAGCTTGGCCGGGGTCTCCTACGAGCAGTACTTC.

The J gene is TRBJ2-5, the V gene TRBV10-3; perhaps D is TRBD1 or TRBD2 (5 bases each). Trimming removed 10 bases from V and 2 bases from J, with 14 bases in between. Germline V lookup: CDR1 ENHRY, CDR2 SYGVKD. CDR3 length: 13 residues. The CDR3 loop reads CATDDGGQETQYF. The CDR3 DNA sequence: TGTGCCACTGACGATGGGGGTCAAGAGACCCAGTACTTC.

The chain couples TRBV29-1 to TRBJ2-5; D assignment may be TRBD1 or TRBD2 (5 bases each). V was shortened by 8 bases and J by 4 bases, with 11 bases between the two germline ends. This CDR3 is built from 11 residues. Germline V lookup: CDR1 SQVTM, CDR2 ANQGSEA. CDR3 sequence reads: CSPGGGETQYF. In DNA form, the CDR3 reads TGCAGCCCTGGTGGGGGAGAGACCCAGTACTTC.

A few counts support this clonotype. The V and J genes are TRBV2 and TRBJ2-2; the D is unclear. Germline CDR1 SNHLY, CDR2 FYNNEI. The CDR3 has 13 residues. Between the trimmed V and J ends, which lost 8 bases and 1 base, there was a span of 8 bases. CDR3 bases: TGTGCCAGCCGCAACGGGAACACCGGGGAGCTGTTTTTT. Translating it yields CASRNGNTGELFF.

This clonotype was observed at least ten times. The V call is TRBV28, the J call TRBJ1-3; D remains unclear. CDR3 length: 12 amino acids. CDR1 MDHEN and CDR2 SYDVKM come from the germline V gene. V was cut by 5 bases and J by 14 bases, with 16 bases left in between. The CDR3 DNA reads TGTGCCAGCAGTGTAGGACTGAGTCTGCTATATTTT. Protein sequence: CASSVGLSLLYF.

This clonotype has a handful of counts. V is TRBV28 and J is TRBJ2-7; 9 bases fit TRBD2. Germline assignment: CDR1 MDHEN and CDR2 SYDVKM. Trimming removed 6 bases from V and 3 bases from J; junction bases left unmatched: 12. CDR3 length: 16 amino acids. The DNA for the CDR3 is TGTGCCAGCAGCCGACTTGCGGTAGCGGGAGTCTACGAGCAGTACTTC. It yields the protein CASSRLAVAGVYEQYF.

In its sample, this clonotype was seen a few times. The gene calls are TRBV7-9 and TRBJ2-1; unclear D gene. In germline, CDR1 is SEHNR, CDR2 FQNEAQ (reference sequence). Trimming pared 5 bases from V and 12 bases from J, leaving 17 bases between. The CDR3 contains 13 residues. The CDR3 nucleotides are TGTGCCAGCAGCCAGAAACAAGGCGGTTGGCAGTTCTTC. Encoded protein: CASSQKQGGWQFF.

V usage is TRBV28 and J usage is TRBJ1-4; D may be TRBD1 (5 bases). Germline-derived CDR1 and CDR2 are MDHEN and SYDVKM. The CDR3 is 16 amino acids. The ends were cut back, 4 bases at V and 8 bases at J, with 20 bases in the middle. The CDR3 region has the DNA TGTGCCAGCAGTTCACTCTGGACAACCCGGGACGAAAAACTGTTTTTT. Amino acid sequence: CASSSLWTTRDEKLFF.

This clonotype was recorded at least ten times. The chain recombines TRBV10-3 with TRBJ2-7; perhaps TRBD2 as D (6 bases). V was shortened by 4 bases and J by 7 bases, with 14 bases between the two germline ends. Germline values: CDR1 ENHRY, CDR2 SYGVKD. The CDR3 length is 13 residues. For the CDR3, the DNA is TGTGCCATCAGTGTATCAAACGCGGGGGAGCAGTACTTC. It codes for CAISVSNAGEQYF.

This clonotype was seen repeatedly, ten times or more. The gene calls are TRBV11-2 and TRBJ2-1, with a weak D call TRBD1 (6 bases). V lost 3 bases and J lost 5, with 11 bases in between. The CDR3 spans 14 residues. The germline V gene encodes CDR1 SGHAT and CDR2 FQNNGV. Written as DNA, the CDR3 is TGTGCCAGCAGCTTGTCGGACAGACACAATGAGCAGTTCTTC. Residues: CASSLSDRHNEQFF.

This clonotype occurred many times. V is TRBV24-1 and J is TRBJ2-1; 11 bases line up with TRBD2. CDR3 length: 17 residues. The germline gives CDR1 KGHDR, CDR2 SFDVKD. V dropped 3 bases and J dropped 6; count of bases not matched to a gene: 9. Here the CDR3 reads CATSDTLAGGPINEQFF. In DNA form, the CDR3 reads TGTGCCACCAGTGATACGTTAGCGGGAGGGCCAATCAATGAGCAGTTCTTC.

This chain connects TRBV20-1 to TRBJ2-5; maybe TRBD1 (6 bases). Germline CDR1 reads DFQATT; CDR2 reads SNEGSKA (reference sequence). This CDR3 has 14 amino acids. V was trimmed by 4 bases and J by 0 bases, leaving 12 bases between them. This CDR3 is CSATTGFHQETQYF. The DNA for the CDR3 is TGCAGTGCTACAACAGGGTTTCACCAAGAGACCCAGTACTTC.

The sample holds many counts of this clonotype. The chain employs TRBV29-1 and TRBJ1-2; TRBD1 agrees at 7 bases. The ends lost 6 bases at V and 0 bases at J; junction bases unmatched: 7. Per germline, CDR1 SQVTM and CDR2 ANQGSEA. This CDR3 spans 14 amino acids. The CDR3 DNA follows: TGCAGCGTGTCGCAGGGGGGCTCTAACTATGGCTACACCTTC. It codes for CSVSQGGSNYGYTF.

There are a few counts of this clonotype. The chain is built from TRBV6-1 and TRBJ2-1, with TRBD2 matching 13 bases. The CDR3 runs 14 residues. Germline CDR1 and CDR2: MNHNS and SASEGT. V dropped 8 bases and J dropped 7; count of bases not matched to a gene: 5. CDR3 amino acids: CASWTSGGWNEQFF. As DNA, the CDR3 is TGTGCCAGCTGGACTAGCGGGGGCTGGAATGAGCAGTTCTTC.

This clonotype was detected a few times. The CDR3 sequence: CASSSSGRHTDTQYF. The CDR3 DNA reads as TGTGCCAGCAGCTCTAGCGGGAGGCACACAGATACGCAGTATTTT. The rearrangement joins TRBV7-9 to TRBJ2-3; 11 nucleotides align to TRBD2. CDR3 length equals 15 residues. Germline loops: CDR1 SEHNR, CDR2 FQNEAQ (reference sequence). The junction had 2 bases not matched to a gene; V was cut back by 4 bases and J by 2 bases.

This chain joins TRBV5-6 and TRBJ1-2; D gene unclear. Per the germline V gene, CDR1 is SGHDT and CDR2 is YYEEEE. The germline V and J ends were trimmed by 2 bases and 4 bases, with 15 bases remaining between them. This CDR3 contains 15 residues. The DNA for the CDR3 is TGTGCCAGCAGCTTTGGGCCGACCGAGGTCTATGGCTACACCTTC. It specifies CASSFGPTEVYGYTF.

This clonotype was counted between two and nine times. V usage is TRBV4-3 and J usage is TRBJ2-2; 10 bases are a match to TRBD2. V trimming: 0 bases; J trimming: 9 bases; junction bases outside the gene matches: 10. This CDR3 is built from 17 residues. Per the germline V gene, CDR1 is LGHNA and CDR2 is YSLEER. The CDR3 here is CASSQDGSGGSYRELFF. The DNA for the CDR3 is TGCGCCAGCAGCCAAGATGGTAGCGGGGGGTCCTACCGGGAGCTGTTTTTT.

This clonotype was counted only a few times. V usage is TRBV3-1 and J usage is TRBJ2-7; 11 bases line up with TRBD2. This CDR3 is 14 amino acids long. CDR1 and CDR2 from the germline V gene are LGHDT and YNNKEL (reference sequence). Unmatched junction bases numbered 4, after V lost 4 bases and J lost 5 bases. CDR3 loop: CASSPSGRPHEQYF. In DNA, the CDR3 is TGTGCCAGCAGCCCTAGCGGGAGGCCCCACGAGCAGTACTTC.

This clonotype was recorded at least ten times. The chain combines TRBV6-1 with TRBJ2-3, with D unclear. The germline V and J ends were trimmed by 5 bases and 0 bases, with 18 bases remaining between them. CDR3 length equals 17 residues. Germline V gives CDR1 MNHNS, CDR2 SASEGT. This CDR3 reads CASSLRALSTSTDTQYF. The CDR3 nucleotides read TGTGCCAGCAGTCTCCGGGCCTTAAGTACTAGCACAGATACGCAGTATTTT.

This clonotype has at least ten counts. The chain joins TRBV6-2 or TRBV6-3 to TRBJ2-1; 7 positions agree with TRBD2. The germline V gene has CDR1 MNHEY and CDR2 SVGEGT. This CDR3 contains 15 residues. The V and J ends lost 2 bases and 2 bases, in that order; junction bases with no gene match: 3. CDR3 loop: CASSYMGGAYNEQFF. CDR3 bases: TGTGCCAGCAGTTACATGGGGGGGGCCTACAATGAGCAGTTCTTC.